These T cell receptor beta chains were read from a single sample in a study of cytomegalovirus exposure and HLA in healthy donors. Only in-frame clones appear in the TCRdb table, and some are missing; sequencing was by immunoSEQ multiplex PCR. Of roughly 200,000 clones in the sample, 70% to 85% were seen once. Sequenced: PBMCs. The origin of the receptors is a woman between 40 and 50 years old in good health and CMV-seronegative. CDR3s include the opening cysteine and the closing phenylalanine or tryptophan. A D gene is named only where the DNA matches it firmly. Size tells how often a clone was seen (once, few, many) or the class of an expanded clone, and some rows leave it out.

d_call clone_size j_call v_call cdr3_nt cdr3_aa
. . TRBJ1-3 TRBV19 TGTGCCAGTAGTATTCGTGGGACTCAAGCTGGAAACACCATATATTTT CASSIRGTQAGNTIYF
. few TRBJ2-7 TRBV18 TGTGCCAGCTCGCGAGGGTCTCAAGCCCCCTCCTACGAGCAGTACTTC CASSRGSQAPSYEQYF
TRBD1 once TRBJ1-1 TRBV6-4 TGTGCCAGCAGTGTTAGGCAGGGGGCCGGTCCAGCTGAAGCTTTCTTT CASSVRQGAGPAEAFF
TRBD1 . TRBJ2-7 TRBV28 TGTGCCAGCAGTCTCCGGGACAGGGGGCGAGGAGAGCAGTACTTC CASSLRDRGRGEQYF
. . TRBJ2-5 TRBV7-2 TGTGCCAGCAGCCCGGGGACTTATCAAGAGACCCAGTACTTC CASSPGTYQETQYF
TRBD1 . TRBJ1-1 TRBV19 TGTGCCAGTAGTATAGAGGGGACAGGGATGGCTGAAGCTTTCTTT CASSIEGTGMAEAFF
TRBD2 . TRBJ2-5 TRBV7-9 TGTGCCAGCAGCACCCGGACTAGCGGGGATCGGGAGACCCAGTACTTC CASSTRTSGDRETQYF
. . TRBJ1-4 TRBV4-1 TGCGCCAGCAGCCACAGTAGACCGGGTGCCAATGAAAAACTGTTTTTT CASSHSRPGANEKLFF
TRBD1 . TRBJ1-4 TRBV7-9 TGTGCCAGCGGAATCTTTCAGGGGGCGATTGAAAAACTGTTTTTT CASGIFQGAIEKLFF
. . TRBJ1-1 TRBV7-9 TGTTCCAGCAGCCCGACCCGGGGTAGCGACACTGAAGCTTTCTTT CSSSPTRGSDTEAFF
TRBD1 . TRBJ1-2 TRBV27 TGTGCCAGCAGTTCGGGACAGGGCTTCTATGGCTACACCTTC CASSSGQGFYGYTF
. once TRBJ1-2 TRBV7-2 TGTGCCGGCAGCCGATCTTTTCCAGGGAACTATGGCTACACCTTC CAGSRSFPGNYGYTF
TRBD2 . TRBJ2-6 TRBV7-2 TGTGCCAGCAGCTTAAGGCTAGCGGGCCGCTCTGGGGCCAACGTCCTGACTTTC CASSLRLAGRSGANVLTF
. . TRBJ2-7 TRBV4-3 TGCGCCAGCAGCCAAGATTCAGGGACTGGTCCCTACGAGCAGTACTTC CASSQDSGTGPYEQYF
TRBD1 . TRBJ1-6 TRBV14 TGTGCCAGCAGCCCGACAGGGGATTCACCCCTCCACTTT CASSPTGDSPLHF
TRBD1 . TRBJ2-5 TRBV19 TGTGCCAGTAGTATCGGGACAGGTCAACGGGAGACCCAGTACTTC CASSIGTGQRETQYF
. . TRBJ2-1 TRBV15 TGTGCCACCAGCAGGGGCGGGCTAGCGAACTACAATGAGCAGTTCTTC CATSRGGLANYNEQFF
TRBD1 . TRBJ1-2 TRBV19 TGTGCCAGTGGGGGTATGACAGGGAGGAACTATGGCTACACCTTC CASGGMTGRNYGYTF
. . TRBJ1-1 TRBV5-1 TGCGCCAGCAGCTTGGAAGGTGCGGCAGGGGAAGCTTTCTTT CASSLEGAAGEAFF
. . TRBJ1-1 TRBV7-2 TGTGCCAGCAGCTTAGGCGGTTATGAAGCTTTCTTT CASSLGGYEAFF
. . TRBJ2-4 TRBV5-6 TGTGCCAGCAGCCCAACGGTGGGCTTAGCCAAAAACATTCAGTACTTC CASSPTVGLAKNIQYF
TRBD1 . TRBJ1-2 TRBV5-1 TGCGCCAGCAGCTTGGAGGGACAGGGGCTCTATGGCTACACCTTC CASSLEGQGLYGYTF
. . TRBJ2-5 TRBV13 TGTGCCAGCAGCTTAGAAACAGGGGAGACCCAGTACTTC CASSLETGETQYF
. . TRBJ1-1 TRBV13 TGTGCCAGCAACCGAGGGGGTTTGGGGACTGAAGCTTTCTTT CASNRGGLGTEAFF
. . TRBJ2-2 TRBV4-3 TGCGCCAGCAGCCAAGATAGGAACACCGGGGAGCTGTTTTTT CASSQDRNTGELFF
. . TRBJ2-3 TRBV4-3 TGCGCCAGCAGCCAAGAGCTCCTAGTTGCTCCAGATACGCAGTATTTT CASSQELLVAPDTQYF
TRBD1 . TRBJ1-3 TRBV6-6 TGTGCCAGCAGTTACACAGGGGGTAGCTCTGGAAACACCATATATTTT CASSYTGGSSGNTIYF
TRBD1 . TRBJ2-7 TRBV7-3 TGTGCCAGCAGCTTAATGGGGTCAGGGGGCTACGAGCAGTACTTC CASSLMGSGGYEQYF
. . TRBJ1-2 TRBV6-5 TGTGCCAGCAGTTACTCTGGCAGGGGCTCGCTTGGCTACACCTTC CASSYSGRGSLGYTF
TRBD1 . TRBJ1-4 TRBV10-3 TGTGCCATCGGGGGGGACAGGGACGAAAAACTGTTTTTT CAIGGDRDEKLFF
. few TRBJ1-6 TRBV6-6 TGTGCCAGCAGGGTGGGCAATTCACCCCTCCACTTT CASRVGNSPLHF
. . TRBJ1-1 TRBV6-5 TGTGCCAGCAGCCTGACAGCAACAATGAACACTGAAGCTTTCTTT CASSLTATMNTEAFF
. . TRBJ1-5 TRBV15 TGTGCCACCAGCTCTAGAGGACAGCCCCAGCATTTT CATSSRGQPQHF
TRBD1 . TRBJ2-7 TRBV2 TGTGCCGGACGGGACAGTGGGGACTACGAGCAGTACTTC CAGRDSGDYEQYF
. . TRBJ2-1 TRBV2 TGTGCCAGCAGTGACTGGCGGGAATACAATGAGCAGTTCTTC CASSDWREYNEQFF
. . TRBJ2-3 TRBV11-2 TGTGCCAGCAGCTCACAGGGAATCGGCACAGATACGCAGTATTTT CASSSQGIGTDTQYF
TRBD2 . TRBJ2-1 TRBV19 TGTGCCAGTAGTATTCGAGGGGCTAGCGGATCCTACAATGAGCAGTTCTTC CASSIRGASGSYNEQFF
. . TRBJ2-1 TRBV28 TGTGCCAGCAGTTTCATCAGGATTGGGAATGAGCAGTTCTTC CASSFIRIGNEQFF
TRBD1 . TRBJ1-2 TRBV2 TGTGCCAGCAGCTTTGACAGGGGCGGGTATGGCTACACCTTC CASSFDRGGYGYTF
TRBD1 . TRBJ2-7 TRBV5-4 TGTGCCAGCAGCTCAGGGGGCGGTAGGTACGAGCAGTACTTC CASSSGGGRYEQYF